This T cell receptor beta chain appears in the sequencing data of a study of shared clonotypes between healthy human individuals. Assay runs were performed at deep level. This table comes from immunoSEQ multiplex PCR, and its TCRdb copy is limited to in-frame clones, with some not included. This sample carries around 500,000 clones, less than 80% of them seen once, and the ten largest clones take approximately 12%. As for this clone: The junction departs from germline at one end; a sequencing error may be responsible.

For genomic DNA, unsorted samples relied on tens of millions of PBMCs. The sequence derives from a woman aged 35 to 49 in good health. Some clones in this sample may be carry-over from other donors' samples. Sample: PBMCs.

In DNA form, the CDR3 reads TGCGCCAGCAAGGAGACTCTAGGGGATACGCAGTATTTT. As protein: CASKETLGDTQYF. The V call is TRBV7-2, the J call TRBJ2-3; D ambiguous. This CDR3 is 13 amino acids long. The germline V gene encodes CDR1 SGHTA and CDR2 FQGNSA.